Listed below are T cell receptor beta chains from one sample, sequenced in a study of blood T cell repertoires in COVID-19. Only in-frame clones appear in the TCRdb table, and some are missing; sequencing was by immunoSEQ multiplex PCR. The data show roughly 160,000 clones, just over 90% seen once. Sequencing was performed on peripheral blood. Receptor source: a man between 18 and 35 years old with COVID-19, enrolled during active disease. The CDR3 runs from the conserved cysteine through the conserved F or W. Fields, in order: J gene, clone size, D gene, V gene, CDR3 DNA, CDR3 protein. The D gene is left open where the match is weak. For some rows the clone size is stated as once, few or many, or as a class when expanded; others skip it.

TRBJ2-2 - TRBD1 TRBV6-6 TGTGCCAGCAGTCTTCCGGGACAGGGGGCGGGCACCGGGGAGCTGTTTTTT CASSLPGQGAGTGELFF
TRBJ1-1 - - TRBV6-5 TGTGCCAGCAGTTACGGGTCAGGGTCTGAAGCTTTCTTT CASSYGSGSEAFF
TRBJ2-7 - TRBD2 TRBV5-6 TGTGCCAGCAGCCCCGGGAGGGGCTACGAGCAGTACTTC CASSPGRGYEQYF
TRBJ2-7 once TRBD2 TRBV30 TGTGCCTGGAGTTCACATCAACGGGGGGGAGCATACGAGCAGTACTTC CAWSSHQRGGAYEQYF
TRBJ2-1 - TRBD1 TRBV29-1 TGCAGCGTTGGACAGGGGGCTTACAATGAGCAGTTCTTC CSVGQGAYNEQFF
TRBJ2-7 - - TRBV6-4 TGTGCCAGCAGTCTCAACCCAGGGGTGGGCGAGCAGTACTTC CASSLNPGVGEQYF
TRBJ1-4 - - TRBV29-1 TGCAGCGTTGAAGTCGCAGGGGCCGCGACTAATGAAAAACTGCTTTTT CSVEVAGAATNEKLLF
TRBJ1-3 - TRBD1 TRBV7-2 TGTGCCAGCAGCTCCGGGACAGGGCAAGGAAACACCATATATTTT CASSSGTGQGNTIYF
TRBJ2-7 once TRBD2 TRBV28 TGTGCCAGCACCCCCGCGGGCGGGAGCCGCGAGCAGTACTTC CASTPAGGSREQYF
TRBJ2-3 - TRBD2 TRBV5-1 TGCGCCAGCAGCCAAGGGTGGGCTAGCGGGACAGATACGCAGTATTTT CASSQGWASGTDTQYF
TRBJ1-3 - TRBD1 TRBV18 TGTGCCAGCTCACCCCAGGGGGCTAATGGAAACACCATATATTTT CASSPQGANGNTIYF
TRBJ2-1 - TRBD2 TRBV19 TGTGCCAGTAGTCCTCCGGGACTAGCGGGAGAGGAGCAGTTCTTC CASSPPGLAGEEQFF
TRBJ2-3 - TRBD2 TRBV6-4 TGTGCCAGCAGCGGCATGGGGGGGACAGATACGCAGTATTTT CASSGMGGTDTQYF
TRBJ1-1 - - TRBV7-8 TGTGCCAGCAGCTTCTACAGGGCCGACACTGAAGCTTTCTTT CASSFYRADTEAFF
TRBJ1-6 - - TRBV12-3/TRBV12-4 TGTGCCAGCAGTTTGGAGGAATCACCCCTCCACTTT CASSLEESPLHF
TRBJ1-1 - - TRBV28 TGTGCCAGCAGTTTATCCCTCCGGGGGGTGAACACTGAAGCTTTCTTT CASSLSLRGVNTEAFF
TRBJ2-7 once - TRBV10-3 TGTGCCATCACTACAGACCTTTATCAAAAGGACTACGAGCAGTACTTC CAITTDLYQKDYEQYF
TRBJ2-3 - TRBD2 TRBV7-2 TGTGCCAGCAGCCCGACTAGCGGGAGGGGCCAATATACGCAGTATTTT CASSPTSGRGQYTQYF
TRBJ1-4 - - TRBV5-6 TGTGCCAGCAGCGGAGGGCCCTCGGGTAATGAAAAACTGCTTTTT CASSGGPSGNEKLLF
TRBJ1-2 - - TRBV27 TGTGCCAGCAACCTACGCTATGGTCGGTTGGGCGGCTACACCTTC CASNLRYGRLGGYTF
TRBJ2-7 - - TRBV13 TGTGCCAGCAGTGCCAGGCTGGGGCGGAGCTCCTACGAGCAGTACTTC CASSARLGRSSYEQYF
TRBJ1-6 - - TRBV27 TGTGCCAGCAGGGGCGAGGGGGTACGCTCACCCCTCCACTTT CASRGEGVRSPLHF
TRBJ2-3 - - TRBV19 TGTGCCAGTAGGGTAGCAGATACGCAGTATTTT CASRVADTQYF
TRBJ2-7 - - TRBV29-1 TGCAGCGTTGGGGGCCGACTGAGCTCCTACGAGCAGTACTTC CSVGGRLSSYEQYF
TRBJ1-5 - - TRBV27 TGTGCCAGCAGTTTTCAGGCAGGAAATCAGCCCCAGCATTTT CASSFQAGNQPQHF
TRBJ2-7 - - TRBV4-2 TGTGCCAGCAGCCAAGATAGCGCTAGCTTATACGAGCAGTACTTC CASSQDSASLYEQYF
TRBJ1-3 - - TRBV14 TGTGCCAGCAGCCAACGGGGAACTGGAAACACCATATATTTT CASSQRGTGNTIYF
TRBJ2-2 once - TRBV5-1 TGCGCCAGCAGCTTGGTAATCGGCGGCGGGATCCCCTACACCGGGGAGCTGTTTTTT CASSLVIGGGIPYTGELFF